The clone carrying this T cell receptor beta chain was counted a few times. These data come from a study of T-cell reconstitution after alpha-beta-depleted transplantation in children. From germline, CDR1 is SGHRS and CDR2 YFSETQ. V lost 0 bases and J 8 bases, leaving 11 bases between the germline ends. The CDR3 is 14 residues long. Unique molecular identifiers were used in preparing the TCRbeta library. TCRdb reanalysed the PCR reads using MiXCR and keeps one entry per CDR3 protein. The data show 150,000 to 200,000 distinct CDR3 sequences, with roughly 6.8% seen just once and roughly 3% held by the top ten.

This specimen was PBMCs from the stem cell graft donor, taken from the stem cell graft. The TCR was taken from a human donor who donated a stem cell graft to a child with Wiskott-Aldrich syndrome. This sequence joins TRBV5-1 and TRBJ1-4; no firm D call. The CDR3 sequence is CASSLEGSDEKLFF. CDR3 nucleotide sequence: TGCGCCAGCAGCTTGGAAGGGTCCGACGAAAAACTGTTTTTT.